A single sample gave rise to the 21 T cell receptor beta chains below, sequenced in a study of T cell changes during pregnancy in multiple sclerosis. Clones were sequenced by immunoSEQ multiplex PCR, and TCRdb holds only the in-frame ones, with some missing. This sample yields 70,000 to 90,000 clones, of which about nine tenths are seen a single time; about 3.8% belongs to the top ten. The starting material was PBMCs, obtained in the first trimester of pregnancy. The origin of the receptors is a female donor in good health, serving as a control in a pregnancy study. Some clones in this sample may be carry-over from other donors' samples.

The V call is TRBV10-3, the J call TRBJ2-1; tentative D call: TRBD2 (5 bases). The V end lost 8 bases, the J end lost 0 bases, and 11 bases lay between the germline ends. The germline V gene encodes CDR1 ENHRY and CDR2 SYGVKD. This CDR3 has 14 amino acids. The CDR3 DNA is TGTGCCATCTCGGGGTTGGGCTCCTACAATGAGCAGTTCTTC. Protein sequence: CAISGLGSYNEQFF.

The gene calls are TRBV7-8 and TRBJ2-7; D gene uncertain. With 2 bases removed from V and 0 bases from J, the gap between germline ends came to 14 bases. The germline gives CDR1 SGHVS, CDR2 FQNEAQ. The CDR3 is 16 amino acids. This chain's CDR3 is CASSLTIGGHSYEQYF. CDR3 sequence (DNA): TGTGCCAGCAGCTTAACCATTGGCGGCCACTCCTACGAGCAGTACTTC.

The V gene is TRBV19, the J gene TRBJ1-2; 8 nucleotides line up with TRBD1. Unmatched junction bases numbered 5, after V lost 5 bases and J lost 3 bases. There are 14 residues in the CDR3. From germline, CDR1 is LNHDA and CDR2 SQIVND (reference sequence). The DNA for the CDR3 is TGTGCCAGTAGTTCCGACAGGGGAGACTATGGCTACACCTTC. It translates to CASSSDRGDYGYTF.

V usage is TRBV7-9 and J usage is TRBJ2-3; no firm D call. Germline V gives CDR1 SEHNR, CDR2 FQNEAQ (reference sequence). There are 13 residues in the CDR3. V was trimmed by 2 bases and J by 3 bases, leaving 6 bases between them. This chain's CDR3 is CASSLPVTDTQYF. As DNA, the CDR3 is TGTGCCAGCAGCTTACCGGTGACAGATACGCAGTATTTT.

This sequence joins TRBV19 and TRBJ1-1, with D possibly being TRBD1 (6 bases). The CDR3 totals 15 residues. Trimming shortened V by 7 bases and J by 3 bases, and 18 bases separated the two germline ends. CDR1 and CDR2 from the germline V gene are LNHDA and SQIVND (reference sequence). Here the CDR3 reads CASIGTSSGDTEAFF. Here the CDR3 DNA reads TGTGCCAGTATCGGGACATCTTCAGGGGACACTGAAGCTTTCTTT.

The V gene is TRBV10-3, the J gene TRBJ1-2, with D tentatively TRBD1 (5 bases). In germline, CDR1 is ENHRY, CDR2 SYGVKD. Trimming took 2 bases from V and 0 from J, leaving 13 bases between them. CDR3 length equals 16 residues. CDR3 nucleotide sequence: TGTGCCATCAGTGAGGCAGGGTTACCGACTAACTATGGCTACACCTTC. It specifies CAISEAGLPTNYGYTF.

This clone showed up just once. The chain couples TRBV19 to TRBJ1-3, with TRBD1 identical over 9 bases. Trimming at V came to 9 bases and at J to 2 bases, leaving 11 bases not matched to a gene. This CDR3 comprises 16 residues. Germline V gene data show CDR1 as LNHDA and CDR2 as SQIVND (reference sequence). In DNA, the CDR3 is TGTGCCAGCCGGGACAGGGAGTTAAAGGCTGGAAACACCATATATTTT. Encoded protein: CASRDRELKAGNTIYF.

CDR3 sequence (DNA): TGTGCCAGCAGCCGTACAGGCAGCTATGGCTACACCTTC. It is translated as CASSRTGSYGYTF. The chain couples TRBV11-2 to TRBJ1-2; weak D call: TRBD1 (5 bases). Trimming took off 5 bases at V and 4 bases at J, with 11 bases between the two ends. Germline V gives CDR1 SGHAT, CDR2 FQNNGV. The CDR3 runs 13 residues.

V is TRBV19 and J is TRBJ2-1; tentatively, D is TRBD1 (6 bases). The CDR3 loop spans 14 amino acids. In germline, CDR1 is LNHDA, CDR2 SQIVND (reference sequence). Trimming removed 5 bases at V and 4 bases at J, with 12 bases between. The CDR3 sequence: CASSGGGFYNEQFF. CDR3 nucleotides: TGTGCCAGTAGTGGGGGCGGGTTTTACAATGAGCAGTTCTTC. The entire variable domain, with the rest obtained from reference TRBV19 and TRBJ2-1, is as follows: DGGITQSPKYLFRKEGQNVTLSCEQNLNHDAMYWYRQDPGQGLRLIYYSQIVNDFQKGDIAEGYSVSREKKESFPLTVTSAQKNPTAFYLCASSGGGFYNEQFFGPGTRLTVL.

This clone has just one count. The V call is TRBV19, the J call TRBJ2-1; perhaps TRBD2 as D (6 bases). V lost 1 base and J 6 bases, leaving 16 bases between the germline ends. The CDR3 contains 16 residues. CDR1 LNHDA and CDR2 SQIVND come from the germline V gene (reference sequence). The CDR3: CASSIVGRDPFNEQFF. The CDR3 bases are TGTGCCAGTAGTATAGTCGGGCGGGATCCATTCAATGAGCAGTTCTTC.

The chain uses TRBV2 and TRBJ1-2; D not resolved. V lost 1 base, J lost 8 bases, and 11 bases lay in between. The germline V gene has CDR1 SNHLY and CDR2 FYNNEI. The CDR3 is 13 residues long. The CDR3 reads CASSEGVGRGYTF. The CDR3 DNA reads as TGTGCCAGCAGTGAAGGGGTAGGGAGGGGCTACACCTTC.

For the CDR3, the DNA is TGTGCCAGCAGTTTATTTGCAGGGGGCCTCTACGAGCAGTACTTC. Translation gives CASSLFAGGLYEQYF. V gene TRBV28 combines with J gene TRBJ2-7; 8 nucleotides agree with TRBD1. The CDR3 is 15 amino acids. Germline-derived CDR1 and CDR2 are MDHEN and SYDVKM. With 1 base clipped from V and 3 bases from J, the junction kept 5 bases outside the gene matches.

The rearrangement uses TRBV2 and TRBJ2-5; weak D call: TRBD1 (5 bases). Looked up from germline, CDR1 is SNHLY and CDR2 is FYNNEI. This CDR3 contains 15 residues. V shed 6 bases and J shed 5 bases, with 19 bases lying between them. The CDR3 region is CASRAIDSFGETQYF. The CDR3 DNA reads TGTGCCAGCAGGGCCATAGACAGCTTCGGGGAGACCCAGTACTTC.

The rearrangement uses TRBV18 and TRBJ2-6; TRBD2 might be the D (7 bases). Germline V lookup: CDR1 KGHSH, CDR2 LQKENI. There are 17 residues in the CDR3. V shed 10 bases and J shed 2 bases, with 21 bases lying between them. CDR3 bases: TGTGCCACCGATCCAGGGGAGGGGAACCCTGGGGCCAACGTCCTGACTTTC. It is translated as CATDPGEGNPGANVLTF.

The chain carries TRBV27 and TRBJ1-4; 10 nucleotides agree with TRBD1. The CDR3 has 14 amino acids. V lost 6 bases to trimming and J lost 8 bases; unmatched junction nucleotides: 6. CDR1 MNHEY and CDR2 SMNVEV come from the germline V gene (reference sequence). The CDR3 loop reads CASSRTGGEEKLFF. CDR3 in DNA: TGTGCCAGCAGCAGGACAGGGGGGGAAGAAAAACTGTTTTTT.

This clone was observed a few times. The DNA of the CDR3 is TGTGCCAGCAGCCAAGGCGGCAGTCTTTGGAACACTGAAGCTTTCTTT. It is translated as CASSQGGSLWNTEAFF. The rearrangement uses TRBV4-2 and TRBJ1-1; D is uncertain. V was trimmed by 1 base and J by 1 base, leaving 13 bases between them. This CDR3 is built from 16 residues. Germline CDR1 and CDR2: LGHNA and YNFKEQ.

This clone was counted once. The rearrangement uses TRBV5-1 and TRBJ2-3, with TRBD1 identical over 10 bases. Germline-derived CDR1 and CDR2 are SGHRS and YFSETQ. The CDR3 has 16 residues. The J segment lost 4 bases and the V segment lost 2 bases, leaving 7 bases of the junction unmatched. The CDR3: CASSLAGTGDSDTQYF. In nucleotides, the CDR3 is TGCGCCAGCAGCTTAGCCGGGACAGGGGATTCAGATACGCAGTATTTT.

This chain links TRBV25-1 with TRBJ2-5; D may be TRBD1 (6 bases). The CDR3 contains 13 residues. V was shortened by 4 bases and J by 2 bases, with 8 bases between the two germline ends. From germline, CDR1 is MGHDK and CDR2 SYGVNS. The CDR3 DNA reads TGTGCCAGCAGTGCAGGGGCGCAAGAGACCCAGTACTTC. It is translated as CASSAGAQETQYF.

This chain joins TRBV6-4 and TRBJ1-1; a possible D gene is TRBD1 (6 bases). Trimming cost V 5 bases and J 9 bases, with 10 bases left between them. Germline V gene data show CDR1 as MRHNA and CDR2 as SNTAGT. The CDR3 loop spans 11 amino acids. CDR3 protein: CASSYRDKAFF. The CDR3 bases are TGTGCCAGCAGTTACCGGGACAAAGCTTTCTTT.

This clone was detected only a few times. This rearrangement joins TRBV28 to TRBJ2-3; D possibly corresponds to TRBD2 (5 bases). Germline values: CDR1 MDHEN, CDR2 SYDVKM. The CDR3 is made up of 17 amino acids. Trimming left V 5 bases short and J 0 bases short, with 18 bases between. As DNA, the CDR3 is TGTGCCAGCAGTCCCCCCTTGACGGGAACTAGCACAGATACGCAGTATTTT. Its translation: CASSPPLTGTSTDTQYF.

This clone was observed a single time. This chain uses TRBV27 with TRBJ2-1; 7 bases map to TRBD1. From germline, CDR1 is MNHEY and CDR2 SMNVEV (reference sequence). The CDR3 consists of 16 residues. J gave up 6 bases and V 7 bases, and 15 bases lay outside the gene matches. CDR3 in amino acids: CASTVPPQTGTNEQFF. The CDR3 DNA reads TGTGCCAGCACCGTCCCACCCCAGACAGGGACCAATGAGCAGTTCTTC.